Below, 21 T cell receptor beta chains from the same sample are listed, as sequenced in a study of T cells after yellow fever vaccination. TCRdb reanalysed the 5' RACE reads using MiXCR and keeps one entry per CDR3 protein. The sample records more than 300,000 distinct CDR3 sequences, roughly 7% being singletons. The sequencing used PBMCs, collected about 49 days after the first yellow fever vaccination. The source of these receptors is a man aged 18 to 29 who received the YFV17D yellow fever vaccine.

This chain uses TRBV6-5 with TRBJ1-1; D gene uncertain. V lost 0 bases and J lost 7, with 9 bases in between. The CDR3 totals 13 residues. Germline V lookup: CDR1 MNHEY, CDR2 SVGAGI. The CDR3 is CASSYSSRDEAFF. CDR3 bases: TGTGCCAGCAGTTACTCGAGCCGAGATGAAGCTTTCTTT.

The DNA of the CDR3 is TGCAGTGCTAGAGATCAACGGTCCGTGGATACGCAGTATTTT. Translated, it gives CSARDQRSVDTQYF. The V gene is TRBV20-1, the J gene TRBJ2-3; the D is unclear. CDR1 is DFQATT and CDR2 is SNEGSKA in the germline V gene (reference sequence). Trimming took 0 bases from V and 6 from J, leaving 13 bases between them. The CDR3 is 14 residues long.

The chain is built from TRBV4-2 and TRBJ2-1; the match to TRBD1 covers 7 bases. The germline V gene has CDR1 LGHNA and CDR2 YNFKEQ. V gave up 3 bases and J gave up 8 bases; unmatched junction bases: 7. The CDR3 extends over 14 amino acids. The DNA for the CDR3 is TGTGCCAGCAGCCAGACTCGACAGGGTCATGAGCAGTTCTTC. This gives the protein CASSQTRQGHEQFF.

V is TRBV20-1 and J is TRBJ1-5, with D possibly TRBD1 on 5 matching bases. Trimming took 8 bases from V and 1 from J, leaving 12 bases between them. This CDR3 contains 13 residues. Germline-derived CDR1 and CDR2 are DFQATT and SNEGSKA (reference sequence). The DNA of the CDR3 is TGCAGTCTTCAGGGTAGCAGCAATCAGCCCCAGCATTTT. Amino acid sequence: CSLQGSSNQPQHF.

There are a few counts of this clonotype. This rearrangement joins TRBV28 to TRBJ2-7, with a possible D match to TRBD1 (5 bases). The CDR3 spans 15 residues. Germline V CDR1 and CDR2: MDHEN, SYDVKM. The V gene lost 4 bases and the J gene lost 2 bases, with 15 bases spanning the gap. The CDR3 is CASSSPLRDPYEQYV. The CDR3 nucleotides read TGTGCCAGCAGTTCCCCCCTCAGGGATCCCTACGAGCAGTACGTC.

V is TRBV4-1 and J is TRBJ2-7; 7 nucleotides line up with TRBD1. The CDR3 has 16 amino acids. Germline values: CDR1 MGHRA, CDR2 YSYEKL. After removal of 2 bases from V and 1 base from J, the junction contained 8 bases not matched to a gene. The CDR3 is CASSQMNQGVSYEQYF. In nucleotides, the CDR3 is TGCGCCAGCAGCCAAATGAACCAGGGGGTTTCCTACGAGCAGTACTTC.

The rearrangement joins TRBV20-1 to TRBJ1-1; tentative D call: TRBD1 (6 bases). CDR1 and CDR2 from the germline V gene are DFQATT and SNEGSKA (reference sequence). This CDR3 region has 13 residues. CDR3 protein: CGGKKGQGTEAFF. DNA for the CDR3: TGCGGGGGTAAGAAGGGACAAGGCACTGAAGCTTTCTTT.

This chain joins TRBV2 and TRBJ2-2; possibly TRBD1 for D (6 bases). The CDR3 is 14 amino acids. CDR1 and CDR2 from the germline V gene are SNHLY and FYNNEI. Trimming removed 6 bases from V and 2 bases from J, with 10 bases in between. The CDR3 loop reads CASRRTVNTGELFF. The CDR3 DNA is TGTGCCAGCAGAAGGACAGTCAACACCGGGGAGCTGTTTTTT.

This clonotype was seen a handful of times. This chain links TRBV19 with TRBJ2-3; TRBD1 matches 9 bases. This CDR3 has 15 amino acids. Trimming cost V 5 bases and J 6 bases; bases outside gene matches: 9. Germline V CDR1 and CDR2: LNHDA, SQIVND (reference sequence). CDR3 bases: TGTGCCAGTAGTCGACAGGGGGATGTTGTGGATACGCAGTATTTT. It is translated as CASSRQGDVVDTQYF.

The chain carries TRBV4-2 and TRBJ2-2, with 8 bases that match TRBD2. Germline CDR1 LGHNA, CDR2 YNFKEQ. The CDR3 runs 15 residues. The V gene end was trimmed by 3 bases and the J gene end by 8 bases; junction bases not matched to a gene: 8. DNA for the CDR3: TGTGCCAGCAGCCAGGCGGGGGGTCCGTCGGGGGAGCTGTTTTTT. It specifies CASSQAGGPSGELFF.

V gene TRBV28 combines with J gene TRBJ1-5; D is ambiguous. With 3 bases removed from V and 5 bases from J, the gap between germline ends came to 17 bases. The CDR3 is made up of 16 amino acids. The germline V gene has CDR1 MDHEN and CDR2 SYDVKM. CDR3 DNA sequence: TGTGCCAGCAGTTTCGGGGAGGGCTCACCCTATCAGCCCCAGCATTTT. The encoded protein is CASSFGEGSPYQPQHF.

This clonotype was observed many times. The chain recombines TRBV10-3 with TRBJ2-3, with TRBD2 matching over 8 bases. Trimming removed 3 bases from V and 6 bases from J; junction bases left unmatched: 11. The CDR3 extends over 16 amino acids. The germline V gene encodes CDR1 ENHRY and CDR2 SYGVKD. CDR3 sequence: CAISDRGAGGTDTQYF. The CDR3 bases are TGTGCCATCAGTGATAGAGGGGCGGGGGGTACCGATACGCAGTATTTT.

The chain has TRBV4-3 and TRBJ2-1; 12 positions agree with TRBD2. The CDR3 length is 17 residues. Germline CDR1 LGHNA, CDR2 YSLEER. V dropped 3 bases and J dropped 1; count of bases not matched to a gene: 4. The CDR3 loop is CASSQPGLAGSYNEQFF. The CDR3 DNA reads TGCGCCAGCAGCCAGCCGGGACTAGCGGGTTCCTACAATGAGCAGTTCTTC.

This chain connects TRBV11-2 to TRBJ1-6; D gene unclear. The germline V gene encodes CDR1 SGHAT and CDR2 FQNNGV. The CDR3 covers 13 residues. Trimming left V 5 bases short and J 10 bases short, with 12 bases between. CDR3 residues: CASSRGKRSPLHF. CDR3 sequence (DNA): TGTGCCAGCAGCCGGGGTAAACGGTCACCCCTCCACTTT.

V usage is TRBV24-1 and J usage is TRBJ2-5, with D tentatively TRBD2 (5 bases). The CDR3 runs 14 residues. Trimming cost V 5 bases and J 4 bases, with 13 bases left between them. CDR1 is KGHDR and CDR2 is SFDVKD in the germline V gene. CDR3 DNA sequence: TGTGCCACCAGTGTACGAGAGCGGAGAGAGACCCAGTACTTC. Translation gives CATSVRERRETQYF.

The CDR3 loop is CASSVGQDYGYTF. The CDR3 bases are TGTGCCAGCAGCGTCGGACAGGACTATGGCTACACCTTC. V gene TRBV7-2 combines with J gene TRBJ1-2; 7 bases agree with TRBD1. Germline values: CDR1 SGHTA, CDR2 FQGNSA. CDR3 length: 13 residues. J was trimmed by 3 bases and V by 5 bases; bases with no gene match: 3.

This clonotype occurred a few times. The rearrangement joins TRBV5-1 to TRBJ2-3; the D gene is possibly TRBD2 (6 bases). V shed 6 bases and J shed 2 bases, with 16 bases lying between them. Germline V CDR1 and CDR2: SGHRS, YFSETQ. This CDR3 contains 15 residues. CDR3 in amino acids: CASKKTGTLTDTQYF. In nucleotides, the CDR3 is TGCGCCAGCAAAAAAACGGGGACTCTCACAGATACGCAGTATTTT.

There are a few counts of this clonotype. V is TRBV7-9 and J is TRBJ1-5; 7 bases fit TRBD1. CDR1 and CDR2 from the germline V gene are SEHNR and FQNEAQ (reference sequence). The CDR3 covers 14 residues. Trimming at V came to 1 base and at J to 11 bases, leaving 8 bases not matched to a gene. DNA of the CDR3: TGTGCCAGCAGCTTAGACAGGCAGGGGGGAACCCAGCATTTT. Amino acid sequence: CASSLDRQGGTQHF. The full variable domain, its missing parts supplied by reference TRBV7-9 and TRBJ1-5, is DTGVSQNPRHKITKRGQNVTFRCDPISEHNRLYWYRQTLGQGPEFLTYFQNEAQLEKSRLLSDRFSAERPKGSFSTLEIQRTEQGDSAMYLCASSLDRQGGTQHFGDGTRLSIL.

This clonotype was counted a few times. V and J are TRBV18 and TRBJ2-5; 9 positions agree with TRBD1. Germline CDR1 reads KGHSH; CDR2 reads LQKENI. This CDR3 has 15 residues. The trim removed 3 bases at V and 5 bases at J, leaving 7 bases unmatched. In DNA, the CDR3 is TGTGCCAGCTCACCTAACAGGGGGCTAAAGGAGACCCAGTACTTC. Translation gives CASSPNRGLKETQYF.

The CDR3 coding sequence is TGTGCCAGCAGCGCCCGACTAGCGGGGGGGCGTACCGGGGAGCTGTTTTTT. Protein sequence: CASSARLAGGRTGELFF. The V call is TRBV7-8, the J call TRBJ2-2; 14 positions agree with TRBD2. The CDR3 spans 17 residues. The V gene end was trimmed by 5 bases and the J gene end by 5 bases; junction bases not matched to a gene: 7. CDR1 is SGHVS and CDR2 is FQNEAQ in the germline V gene. The full variable domain, in which reference TRBV7-8 and TRBJ2-2 provide the parts outside the CDR3, is GAGVSQSPRYKVAKRGQDVALRCDPISGHVSLFWYQQALGQGPEFLTYFQNEAQLDKSGLPSDRFFAERPEGSVSTLKIQRTQQEDSAVYLCASSARLAGGRTGELFFGEGSRLTVL.

This clonotype has a count of ten or more. J is TRBJ2-2 and V is TRBV24-1; 10 positions match TRBD1. Germline loops: CDR1 KGHDR, CDR2 SFDVKD. This CDR3 is 19 amino acids long. The trim removed 0 bases at V and 3 bases at J, leaving 9 bases unmatched. Here the CDR3 DNA reads TGTGCCACCAGTGATTTGGGTCGACAGGGGGCTTCGGACACCGGGGAGCTGTTTTTT. Translated, it gives CATSDLGRQGASDTGELFF.